A selection of T cell receptor beta chains follows, all from one sample in a study of blood T cell repertoires in COVID-19. Produced via immunoSEQ multiplex PCR; TCRdb's table is partial and in-frame only. Of 130,000 to 150,000 clones in the sample, approximately 84% were seen once. The sequenced sample consisted of peripheral blood. These receptors originate from a human donor in a cohort sampled during active COVID-19. The CDR3 runs from the conserved cysteine through the conserved F or W. D genes are given only for firm matches. Clone size is given for some rows only: seen once, a few or many times, or a class if the clone is expanded.

TRBJ2-7,-,TRBV2,-,TGTGCCAGCAGGGTGGCCTCCTACGAGCAGTACTTC,CASRVASYEQYF
TRBJ1-1,-,TRBV5-1,-,TGCGCCAGCAGCTTGGGAATGATGGGAGGCACTGAAGCTTTCTTT,CASSLGMMGGTEAFF
TRBJ1-1,TRBD1,TRBV7-2,-,TGTGCCAGCAGCGGGAAAACAGGGGGCACTGAAGCTTTCTTT,CASSGKTGGTEAFF
TRBJ2-1,TRBD2,TRBV2,once,TGTGCCAGCAGAGGACTAGCGGGCCTCAATGAGCAGTTCTTC,CASRGLAGLNEQFF
TRBJ1-2,-,TRBV7-2,-,TGTGCCAGCAGCTCCAACAGGGACCCCTATGGCTACACCTTC,CASSSNRDPYGYTF
TRBJ2-3,-,TRBV5-1,-,TGCGCCAGCAGCACCGGGACTGCTAGGACAGATACGCAGTATTTT,CASSTGTARTDTQYF
TRBJ2-1,-,TRBV7-8,-,TGTGCCAGCAGCTTAGCTCCTAGCTCCTACAATGAGCAGTTCTTC,CASSLAPSSYNEQFF
TRBJ2-7,-,TRBV10-3,-,TGTGCCATCAGTGAGTCAGGGCCGGGACAACTCCTTTACGAGCAGTACTTC,CAISESGPGQLLYEQYF
TRBJ1-1,-,TRBV6-6,-,TGTGCCAGCAGCCCCCGATTACGGGGTAACACTGAAGCTTTCTTT,CASSPRLRGNTEAFF
TRBJ2-5,TRBD2,TRBV9,-,TGTGCCAGCAGCCCTCCGGGTAGCGGGGGGTTAGAGACCCAGTACTTC,CASSPPGSGGLETQYF
TRBJ1-5,-,TRBV6-6,-,TGTGCCAGCAATTCACAGGGTGGGAGCAATCAGCCCCAGCATTTT,CASNSQGGSNQPQHF
TRBJ2-5,TRBD1,TRBV5-5,-,TGTGCCAGCAGCTTGTTTTCGATAGGCAGGGGGCGAGGCTTTCAAGAGACCCAGTACTTC,CASSLFSIGRGRGFQETQYF
TRBJ1-4,-,TRBV30,-,TGTGCCTGGAAATTTCCTGCAACTAATGAAAAACTGTTTTTT,CAWKFPATNEKLFF
TRBJ2-6,TRBD2,TRBV6-6,-,TGTGCCATCCAGGGACTAGGGAGGGACGTCCTGACTTTC,CAIQGLGRDVLTF
TRBJ2-7,-,TRBV11-2,-,TGTGCCAGCAGCTTAGATCTCGGCTACGAGCAGTACTTC,CASSLDLGYEQYF
TRBJ1-6,-,TRBV11-2,-,TGTGCCAGCAGCCCTAGTACTAGCCGGTTCTATAATTCACCCCTCCACTTT,CASSPSTSRFYNSPLHF
TRBJ1-1,TRBD1,TRBV18,-,TGTGCCAGCTCACCTTTTTCCCGGGACAGAGAAGGGGCTTTCTTT,CASSPFSRDREGAFF
TRBJ1-4,-,TRBV21-1,-,TGTGCCAGCAGCAAAATTATTCGACAGGGGAGGTCTAATGAAAAACTGTTTTTT,CASSKIIRQGRSNEKLFF
TRBJ2-3,TRBD2,TRBV6-6,-,TGTGCCAGCAGTTACCCGCGGGGACTAGCGTGGGCGCAGTATTTT,CASSYPRGLAWAQYF
TRBJ1-2,TRBD1,TRBV4-1,-,TGCGCCAGCAGCCAAAGGGCCACAGGGGGGGACTATGGCTACACCTTC,CASSQRATGGDYGYTF
TRBJ1-1,-,TRBV6-5,-,TGTGCCAGCATCAAGACAGCGAACACTGAAGCTTTCTTT,CASIKTANTEAFF
TRBJ1-4,-,TRBV10-3,once,TGTGCCATCACCAGGGATTTTAATGAAAAACTGTTTTTT,CAITRDFNEKLFF
TRBJ1-1,-,TRBV24-1,-,TGTGCCACCAGTGAATCAGGGGTTACTGAAGCTTTCTTT,CATSESGVTEAFF
TRBJ2-2,TRBD2,TRBV10-3,-,TGTGCCATCAGTGAAGAAGCGGGGGGGACCGGGGAGCTGTTTTTT,CAISEEAGGTGELFF
TRBJ1-5,-,TRBV10-3,-,TGTGCCATCAGTCAAGACAGGACCCAAGAGCCCCAGCATTTT,CAISQDRTQEPQHF
TRBJ2-5,-,TRBV11-2,-,TGTGCCAGCAGTTTAGTTGCGGAGACCCAGTACTTC,CASSLVAETQYF
TRBJ1-1,TRBD1,TRBV4-2,-,TGTGCCAGCAGCCAAGATCTTACGACAGGGGGCTGGTTTAGTGAAGCTTTCTTT,CASSQDLTTGGWFSEAFF